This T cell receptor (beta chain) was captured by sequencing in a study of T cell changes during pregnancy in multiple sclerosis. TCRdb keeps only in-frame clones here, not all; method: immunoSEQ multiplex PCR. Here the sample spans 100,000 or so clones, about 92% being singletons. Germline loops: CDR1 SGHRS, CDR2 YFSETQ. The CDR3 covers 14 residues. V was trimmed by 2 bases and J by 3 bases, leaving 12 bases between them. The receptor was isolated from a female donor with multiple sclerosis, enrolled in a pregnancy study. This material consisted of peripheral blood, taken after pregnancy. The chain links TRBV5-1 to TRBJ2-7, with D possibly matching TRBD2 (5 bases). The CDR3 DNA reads TGCGCCAGCAGCTTCGGGATAGACCACTACGAGCAGTACTTC. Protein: CASSFGIDHYEQYF.